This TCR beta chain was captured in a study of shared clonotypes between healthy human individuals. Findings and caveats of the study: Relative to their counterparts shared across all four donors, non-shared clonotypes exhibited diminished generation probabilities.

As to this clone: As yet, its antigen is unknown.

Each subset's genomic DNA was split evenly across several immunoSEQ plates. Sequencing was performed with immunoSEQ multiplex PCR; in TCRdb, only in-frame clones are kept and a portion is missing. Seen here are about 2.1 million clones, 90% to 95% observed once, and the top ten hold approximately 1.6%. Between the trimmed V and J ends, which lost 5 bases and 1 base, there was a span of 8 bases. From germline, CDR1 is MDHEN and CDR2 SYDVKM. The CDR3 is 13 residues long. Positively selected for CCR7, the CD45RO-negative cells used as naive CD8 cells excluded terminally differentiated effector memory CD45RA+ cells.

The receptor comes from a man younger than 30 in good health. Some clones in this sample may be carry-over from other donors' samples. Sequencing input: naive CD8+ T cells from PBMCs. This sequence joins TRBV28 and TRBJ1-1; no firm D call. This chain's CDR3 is CASSETTNTEAFF. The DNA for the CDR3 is TGTGCCAGCAGTGAGACAACGAACACTGAAGCTTTCTTT.